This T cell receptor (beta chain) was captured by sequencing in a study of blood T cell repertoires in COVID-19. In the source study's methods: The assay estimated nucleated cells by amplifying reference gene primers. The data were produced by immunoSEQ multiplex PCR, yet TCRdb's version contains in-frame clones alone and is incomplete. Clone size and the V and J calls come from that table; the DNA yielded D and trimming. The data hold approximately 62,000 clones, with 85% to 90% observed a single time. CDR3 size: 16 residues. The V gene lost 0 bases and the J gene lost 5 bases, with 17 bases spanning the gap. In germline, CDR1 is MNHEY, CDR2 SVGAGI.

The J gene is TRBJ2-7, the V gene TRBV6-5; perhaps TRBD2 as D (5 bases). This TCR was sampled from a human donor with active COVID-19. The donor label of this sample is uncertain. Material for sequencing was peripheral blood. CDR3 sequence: CASSYSGRGYPDEQYF. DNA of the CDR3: TGTGCCAGCAGTTACTCTGGGAGAGGGTACCCGGACGAGCAGTACTTC.